Below, 12 T cell receptor beta chains from the same sample are listed, as sequenced in a study of radiation and T cells in renal cell carcinoma. As to time point: baseline pretreatment blood. This sample's treatment: 15 Gy SBRT to primary tumor, nephrectomy 4 weeks later. Libraries were prepared by immunoSEQ multiplex PCR; TCRdb keeps only in-frame clonotypes and omits some of them. This table holds approximately 120,000 clones, 82% found once. The source was blood, collected from a patient whose treatment included radiotherapy and nephrectomy. All receptors derive from a woman aged 55-69 years with renal cell carcinoma.

V usage is TRBV18 and J usage is TRBJ2-7; 9 bases are a match to TRBD1. Trimming removed 4 bases from V and 4 bases from J; junction bases left unmatched: 5. Germline V gene data show CDR1 as KGHSH and CDR2 as LQKENI. This CDR3 spans 14 amino acids. CDR3 nucleotides: TGTGCCAGCTCACGGGACAGGGCGACTTACGAGCAGTACTTC. This translates into CASSRDRATYEQYF.

The rearrangement links TRBV11-2 to TRBJ2-2, with 10 bases aligning to TRBD1. Per the germline V gene, CDR1 is SGHAT and CDR2 is FQNNGV. V shed 7 bases, J shed 6 bases, and the junction held 11 bases outside the gene matches. This CDR3 has 16 residues. CDR3 amino acids: CASTSPGTGDPGELFF. The CDR3 DNA sequence: TGTGCCAGCACCTCCCCTGGGACAGGGGACCCCGGGGAGCTGTTTTTT.

The genes are TRBV4-1 and TRBJ2-3, with D perhaps TRBD2 (7 bases). The CDR3 runs to 14 residues. V dropped 4 bases and J dropped 4 bases, with 12 bases sitting between them. Germline CDR1 is MGHRA and CDR2 is YSYEKL. The CDR3 DNA sequence: TGCGCCAGCAGCCCCCCCGGGGGGCCAGATACGCAGTATTTT. Translation: CASSPPGGPDTQYF.

The genes are TRBV5-8 and TRBJ1-5; possibly TRBD1 for D (6 bases). Per the germline V gene, CDR1 is SGHTS and CDR2 is YDEGEE. Trimming pared 0 bases from V and 7 bases from J, leaving 14 bases between. The CDR3 is 15 residues long. This CDR3 is CASSLVRGGGQPQHF. CDR3 bases: TGTGCCAGCAGCTTGGTCAGGGGAGGAGGACAGCCCCAGCATTTT.

The chain employs TRBV6-5 and TRBJ2-5; D gene ambiguous. CDR1 is MNHEY and CDR2 is SVGAGI in the germline V gene. CDR3 length equals 15 residues. Trimming stripped 9 bases from V and 5 bases from J, with 22 bases between. The CDR3 is CASGELTVLGETQYF. The DNA for the CDR3 is TGTGCCAGTGGGGAACTGACGGTGCTGGGGGAGACCCAGTACTTC.

This chain links TRBV19 with TRBJ2-7, with a tentative D call TRBD2 (6 bases). Germline CDR1 LNHDA, CDR2 SQIVND (reference sequence). Trimming took off 3 bases at V and 6 bases at J, with 9 bases between the two ends. The CDR3 sequence is 12 residues long. The chain's CDR3 is CASSMSGVEQYF. The DNA for the CDR3 is TGTGCCAGTAGTATGTCGGGAGTCGAGCAGTACTTC. Full variable domain (remainder filled in from reference TRBV19 and TRBJ2-7): DGGITQSPKYLFRKEGQNVTLSCEQNLNHDAMYWYRQDPGQGLRLIYYSQIVNDFQKGDIAEGYSVSREKKESFPLTVTSAQKNPTAFYLCASSMSGVEQYFGPGTRLTVT.

In this sample, this clone turned up a few times. The chain employs TRBV14 and TRBJ2-2; unclear D gene. Trimming removed 5 bases from V and 4 bases from J, with 8 bases in between. CDR3 length: 13 amino acids. Per the germline V gene, CDR1 is SGHDN and CDR2 is FVKESK. The CDR3 DNA reads as TGTGCCAGCAGCTTCAGCTTCACCGGGGAGCTGTTTTTT. Encoded protein: CASSFSFTGELFF.

V and J are TRBV27 and TRBJ2-3; 7 bases line up with TRBD2. The V and J ends lost 1 base and 1 base, in that order; junction bases with no gene match: 5. This CDR3 region has 16 residues. Looked up from germline, CDR1 is MNHEY and CDR2 is SMNVEV (reference sequence). DNA of the CDR3: TGTGCCAGCAGTTTATTCGCGGGAGTGGGCACAGATACGCAGTATTTT. Translated: CASSLFAGVGTDTQYF.

This clone turned up a few times. J is TRBJ1-1 and V is TRBV7-9, with no clear D. With 9 bases removed from V and 11 bases from J, the gap between germline ends came to 16 bases. CDR1 is SEHNR and CDR2 is FQNEAQ in the germline V gene (reference sequence). The CDR3 spans 11 residues. CDR3 in amino acids: CASTLEEEAFF. DNA of the CDR3: TGTGCCAGTACCCTCGAGGAGGAGGCTTTCTTT. Full variable domain (missing parts from reference TRBV7-9 and TRBJ1-1): DTGVSQNPRHKITKRGQNVTFRCDPISEHNRLYWYRQTLGQGPEFLTYFQNEAQLEKSRLLSDRFSAERPKGSFSTLEIQRTEQGDSAMYLCASTLEEEAFFGQGTRLTVV.

J is TRBJ2-7 and V is TRBV30; D gene ambiguous. The CDR3 is 14 amino acids. Germline V gene sequence: CDR1 GTSNPN, CDR2 SVGIG (reference sequence). V was cut by 4 bases and J by 3 bases, with 16 bases left in between. CDR3 DNA sequence: TGTGCCTGGACCCCTCCCTATCTGGGCTACGAGCAGTACTTC. It specifies CAWTPPYLGYEQYF.

This chain links TRBV27 with TRBJ1-2, with 7 bases fitting TRBD1. CDR3 length: 14 residues. Losses at the gene ends were 4 bases for V and 2 bases for J; bases not matched to a gene: 4. Germline-derived CDR1 and CDR2 are MNHEY and SMNVEV (reference sequence). CDR3 DNA: TGTGCCAGCAGTTCTCGGACAGGAAACTATGGCTACACCTTC. This encodes CASSSRTGNYGYTF.

In this sample, this clone turned up a few times. The V gene is TRBV5-1, the J gene TRBJ1-1; D possibly corresponds to TRBD1 (6 bases). The CDR3 extends over 13 amino acids. V was clipped by 6 bases and J by 4 bases, with 13 bases between them. Germline V gene data show CDR1 as SGHRS and CDR2 as YFSETQ. The CDR3 is CASTLDRGTEAFF. For the CDR3, the DNA is TGCGCCAGCACTTTGGACAGAGGCACTGAAGCTTTCTTT.